The 9 T cell receptor beta chains below were found in one sample sequenced in a study of T cell responses to AZD1222 COVID-19 vaccine. The assay was immunoSEQ multiplex PCR, and TCRdb's table has in-frame clones only and misses some. This table holds around 100,000 clones, 88% found once. The sample here was peripheral blood, taken on day 0 of AZD1222 vaccination. The source of these receptors is an adult in good health.

A remark on this clone: The junction does not match germline at one end; this may be a read error. For the CDR3, the DNA is TGTGCCAGCGGTAAGACGGTACTTTTGACAGGGCCGGCGGGGGCTGTCTTT. It encodes CASGKTVLLTGPAGAVF. The chain joins TRBV11-3 to TRBJ1-1; 7 nucleotides line up with TRBD1. Germline loops: CDR1 SGHNT, CDR2 YENEEA. This CDR3 is built from 17 residues.

Concerning this clone itself: This sample also contains other DNA sequences that code for the same CDR3. J is TRBJ2-7 and V is TRBV20-1; the D gene is possibly TRBD2 (5 bases). CDR1 is DFQATT, CDR2 SNEGSKA, per germline (reference sequence). The CDR3 loop spans 11 amino acids. The germline V and J ends were trimmed by 6 bases and 2 bases, with 8 bases remaining between them. The CDR3 nucleotides are TGCAGTGCCCGAGCGGCCTACGAGCAGTACTTC. Translation: CSARAAYEQYF.

The chain joins TRBV28 to TRBJ1-5; D might be TRBD1 (6 bases). Germline V lookup: CDR1 MDHEN, CDR2 SYDVKM. The CDR3 is made up of 14 amino acids. Trimming shortened V by 10 bases and J by 2 bases, and 15 bases separated the two germline ends. The CDR3 loop reads CAIHTGSGNQPQHF. The DNA of the CDR3 is TGTGCCATCCACACAGGGTCAGGCAATCAGCCCCAGCATTTT.

The table lists this clone with a few counts. The DNA for the CDR3 is TGTGCCAGCAGCATTCGACAGGGGGCGGGTCAGCCCCAGCATTTT. It codes for CASSIRQGAGQPQHF. The rearrangement joins TRBV7-2 to TRBJ1-5, with 10 bases aligning to TRBD1. The CDR3 is 15 amino acids. J was trimmed by 6 bases and V by 5 bases; bases with no gene match: 7. Germline loops: CDR1 SGHTA, CDR2 FQGNSA.

This clone has more than one count but fewer than ten. This chain links TRBV4-1 with TRBJ2-7, with TRBD2 matching 8 bases. The junction had 10 bases not matched to a gene; V was cut back by 6 bases and J by 3 bases. CDR1 and CDR2 from the germline V gene are MGHRA and YSYEKL. This CDR3 has 15 amino acids. The CDR3: CASSDFSGTIYEQYF. Written as DNA, the CDR3 is TGCGCCAGCAGTGACTTTAGCGGGACGATCTACGAGCAGTACTTC.

Written as DNA, the CDR3 is TGTGCCAGCAGCAAAGACCCTTTCCGGGAGGGCCCTGGGGCCAACGTCCTGACTTTC. This codes for CASSKDPFREGPGANVLTF. The chain carries TRBV21-1 and TRBJ2-6; TRBD2, as called in the table, went unchecked against the DNA. TRBV21-1 is deemed a pseudogene. The CDR3 consists of 19 residues.

V and J are TRBV7-9 and TRBJ2-7, with 9 bases aligning to TRBD1. Germline V gene data show CDR1 as SEHNR and CDR2 as FQNEAQ (reference sequence). J lost 7 bases, V lost 5 bases, and 6 bases had no gene match. The CDR3 length is 13 residues. The CDR3 nucleotides are TGTGCCAGCAGCCCGGGACAGGGTCGTGAGCAGTACTTC. Its protein product is CASSPGQGREQYF.

The chain uses TRBV29-1 and TRBJ1-4; D gene unclear. Germline CDR1 and CDR2: SQVTM and ANQGSEA. The CDR3 consists of 11 residues. Trimming took off 3 bases at V and 8 bases at J, with 7 bases between the two ends. The CDR3, as DNA: TGCAGCGTTGAGAAGACGGAAAAACTGTTTTTT. Translated, it gives CSVEKTEKLFF.

This clone occurred once. This chain connects TRBV27 to TRBJ2-7; the match to TRBD2 covers 10 bases. Trimming removed 3 bases from V and 0 bases from J; junction bases left unmatched: 2. The CDR3 totals 15 residues. CDR1 is MNHEY and CDR2 is SMNVEV in the germline V gene (reference sequence). The CDR3 nucleotides read TGTGCCAGCAGTTTGACTAGCGGGTTCTCCTACGAGCAGTACTTC. Translation: CASSLTSGFSYEQYF.